The T cell receptor (beta chain) under discussion was sequenced for a study of blood T cells in healthy people across ages. Regarding the study as a whole: More naive CD4+ cells and higher diversity marked long-lived donors relative to aged donors.

A second PCR of about 6 to 11 cycles used a sample-barcoded 5' primer and a J-beta primer mix. TCRdb itself ran the 5' RACE reads through MiXCR, one entry per CDR3 protein. The sample has some 1.6 million distinct CDR3 sequences, about 35% seen once. Comment on this clonotype: What it binds is not known.

The CDR3 has 14 residues. The ends lost 4 bases at V and 9 bases at J; junction bases unmatched: 8. Looked up from germline, CDR1 is DFQATT and CDR2 is SNEGSKA (reference sequence). V is TRBV20-1 and J is TRBJ1-5; 11 bases align to TRBD1. The sequence was collected from a woman aged 25 to 39 in good health. Sequenced input: blood. The CDR3 sequence: CSATVGQGEWPQHF. The DNA for the CDR3 is TGCAGTGCTACAGTGGGACAGGGGGAATGGCCCCAGCATTTT.